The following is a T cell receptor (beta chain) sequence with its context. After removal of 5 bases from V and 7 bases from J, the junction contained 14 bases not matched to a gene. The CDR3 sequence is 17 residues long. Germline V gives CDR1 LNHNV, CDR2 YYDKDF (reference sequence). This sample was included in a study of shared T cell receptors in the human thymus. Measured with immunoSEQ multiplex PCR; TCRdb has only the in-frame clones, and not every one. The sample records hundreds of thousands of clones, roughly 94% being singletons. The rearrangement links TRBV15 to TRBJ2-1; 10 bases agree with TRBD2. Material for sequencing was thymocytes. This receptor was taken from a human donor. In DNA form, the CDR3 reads TGTGCCACCAGCCTCAGACTAGCGGGTTATCCTCGGAATGAGCAGTTCTTC. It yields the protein CATSLRLAGYPRNEQFF.